These 32 T cell receptor beta chains came from one sample sequenced in a study of CD8 T cells in ankylosing spondylitis. TCRdb reprocessed the 5' RACE reads via MiXCR and lists one record per CDR3 protein. The sample carries around 250,000 distinct CDR3 sequences, 15% to 20% recorded once. The sample consisted of blood, either unsorted or a sorted T cell fraction (not recorded which). These TCRs come from a male donor with ankylosing spondylitis or in good health (not recorded which).

This clonotype was seen only a few times. The V call is TRBV12-3 or TRBV12-4, the J call TRBJ2-7, with D perhaps given as TRBD1 or TRBD2 (5 bases each). This CDR3 comprises 14 residues. With 6 bases removed from V and 2 bases from J, the gap between germline ends came to 14 bases. In DNA, the CDR3 is TGTGCCAGCAGCATCCGGGGACCAACCTACGAGCAGTACTTC. The encoded protein is CASSIRGPTYEQYF.

The genes are TRBV9 and TRBJ2-3; 7 nucleotides agree with TRBD1. The germline CDR1 and CDR2 sequences are SGDLS and YYNGEE. CDR3 length: 14 amino acids. J lost 4 bases, V lost 0 bases, and 2 bases had no gene match. As DNA, the CDR3 is TGTGCCAGCAGCGTAGCGGGACAGTCAGATACGCAGTATTTT. It translates to CASSVAGQSDTQYF.

CDR3 sequence: CASSQPTQGSAEAFF. The CDR3 DNA reads as TGCGCCAGCAGCCAACCGACACAGGGCTCGGCTGAAGCTTTCTTT. The gene calls are TRBV4-1 and TRBJ1-1; possibly TRBD1 for D (6 bases). The CDR3 runs to 15 residues. From germline, CDR1 is MGHRA and CDR2 YSYEKL. Trimming removed 2 bases at V and 6 bases at J, with 16 bases between.

J is TRBJ1-2 and V is TRBV2, with D hard to call. CDR1 and CDR2 from the germline V gene are SNHLY and FYNNEI. The CDR3 totals 11 residues. The V gene lost 6 bases and the J gene lost 4 bases, with 6 bases spanning the gap. The CDR3 coding sequence is TGTGCCAGCAGACAGCCCTATGGCTACACCTTC. This gives the protein CASRQPYGYTF.

The chain carries TRBV5-5 and TRBJ2-7; 8 bases are a match to TRBD1. V lost 4 bases and J lost 5; bases outside the gene matches: 11. In germline, CDR1 is SGHKS, CDR2 YYEKEE (reference sequence). This CDR3 contains 15 residues. This chain's CDR3 is CASSNPGTGVNEQYF. In DNA form, the CDR3 reads TGTGCCAGCAGCAACCCCGGGACAGGCGTCAACGAGCAGTACTTC. The variable domain in full, completed from reference TRBV5-5 and TRBJ2-7, reads DAGVTQSPTHLIKTRGQQVTLRCSPISGHKSVSWYQQVLGQGPQFIFQYYEKEERGRGNFPDRFSARQFPNYSSELNVNALLLGDSALYLCASSNPGTGVNEQYFGPGTRLTVT.

The chain recombines TRBV6-5 with TRBJ2-1; 13 positions agree with TRBD2. The CDR3 is made up of 15 amino acids. The V gene end was trimmed by 4 bases and the J gene end by 6 bases; junction bases not matched to a gene: 3. In germline, CDR1 is MNHEY, CDR2 SVGAGI. The CDR3 is CASSLLAGGGNEQFF. In DNA form, the CDR3 reads TGTGCCAGCAGTTTACTAGCGGGAGGGGGCAATGAGCAGTTCTTC.

For the CDR3, the DNA is TGTGCCACCAGCAGAGGGGACGGGACTGCATATAACTATGGCTACACCTTC. It encodes CATSRGDGTAYNYGYTF. V and J are TRBV15 and TRBJ1-2; tentatively, D is TRBD1 (5 bases). The CDR3 length is 17 residues. Germline V gene lookup returns CDR1 LNHNV and CDR2 YYDKDF (reference sequence). V was shortened by 1 base and J by 1 base, with 16 bases between the two germline ends.

V is TRBV6-5 and J is TRBJ1-6, with D unresolved. The CDR3 length is 15 residues. Germline V gives CDR1 MNHEY, CDR2 SVGAGI. The V and J ends lost 2 bases and 5 bases respectively, with 10 bases between them. In nucleotides, the CDR3 is TGTGCCAGCAGTTACGAGAGGTCTAATAATTCACCCCTCCACTTT. This encodes CASSYERSNNSPLHF.

Here the CDR3 DNA reads TGCAGCGTTGTGGTGGGGGATCAGCCCCAGCATTTT. Amino acid sequence: CSVVVGDQPQHF. The rearrangement links TRBV29-1 to TRBJ1-5, with TRBD1 as a possible D gene (5 bases). The germline gives CDR1 SQVTM, CDR2 ANQGSEA. The CDR3 has 12 residues. Trimming pared 4 bases from V and 5 bases from J, leaving 9 bases between.

The V call is TRBV7-8, the J call TRBJ2-1; 12 nucleotides line up with TRBD1. CDR1 and CDR2 from the germline V gene are SGHVS and FQNEAQ. The CDR3 runs 15 residues. V was clipped by 5 bases and J by 8 bases; unmatched bases: 7. This CDR3 is CASSPRGTGGDEQFF. DNA of the CDR3: TGTGCCAGCAGCCCGAGGGGGACAGGGGGCGATGAGCAGTTCTTC. The full variable domain, rest sourced from reference TRBV7-8 and TRBJ2-1, is GAGVSQSPRYKVAKRGQDVALRCDPISGHVSLFWYQQALGQGPEFLTYFQNEAQLDKSGLPSDRFFAERPEGSVSTLKIQRTQQEDSAVYLCASSPRGTGGDEQFFGPGTRLTVL.

This clonotype was found a few times. The chain couples TRBV6-1 to TRBJ2-3; D is unresolved. Germline V gene sequence: CDR1 MNHNS, CDR2 SASEGT. This CDR3 has 15 amino acids. Trimming stripped 4 bases from V and 1 base from J, with 12 bases between. The CDR3 region is CASSVKPRGTDTQYF. The CDR3 DNA sequence: TGTGCCAGCAGTGTTAAGCCCCGGGGCACAGATACGCAGTATTTT.

This clonotype occurred a few times. J is TRBJ2-2 and V is TRBV5-1; 13 bases map to TRBD2. CDR1 SGHRS and CDR2 YFSETQ come from the germline V gene. The ends lost 3 bases at V and 2 bases at J; junction bases unmatched: 1. The CDR3 consists of 16 residues. The CDR3 nucleotides read TGCGCCAGCAGCTCGGGACTAGCGGGAAACACCGGGGAGCTGTTTTTT. Translated: CASSSGLAGNTGELFF.

In its sample, this clonotype was seen a few times. This sequence joins TRBV13 and TRBJ1-2; 9 nucleotides line up with TRBD1. The CDR3 length is 14 residues. The V segment lost 5 bases and the J segment 2 bases; nucleotides outside the gene matches: 3. Germline lookup yields CDR1 PRHDT and CDR2 FYEKMQ (reference sequence). This chain's CDR3 is CASSEGTGNYGYTF. As DNA, the CDR3 is TGTGCCAGCAGCGAGGGGACAGGGAACTATGGCTACACCTTC.

The chain employs TRBV4-3 and TRBJ2-1, with 10 positions matching TRBD2. Germline V gene data show CDR1 as LGHNA and CDR2 as YSLEER. This CDR3 region has 18 residues. The J segment lost 0 bases and the V segment lost 3 bases, leaving 8 bases of the junction unmatched. The CDR3 DNA is TGCGCCAGCAGCCAGGCCACTAGCGGGATTGCCTCCTACAATGAGCAGTTCTTC. It specifies CASSQATSGIASYNEQFF.

This clonotype has only a few counts. The genes are TRBV4-1 and TRBJ2-3; weak D call: TRBD2 (5 bases). The V and J ends lost 1 base and 0 bases respectively, with 17 bases between them. CDR3 length: 18 residues. Germline-derived CDR1 and CDR2 are MGHRA and YSYEKL. CDR3 sequence (DNA): TGCGCCAGCAGCCAAGCCCCAAAACGGGGTTCTAGCACAGATACGCAGTATTTT. Translation: CASSQAPKRGSSTDTQYF.

This clonotype occurred a few times. V gene TRBV7-9 combines with J gene TRBJ2-5, with 7 bases matching TRBD2. This CDR3 region has 14 residues. Trimming at V came to 3 bases and at J to 3 bases, leaving 4 bases not matched to a gene. The germline V gene encodes CDR1 SEHNR and CDR2 FQNEAQ (reference sequence). CDR3 loop: CASSFGLAEETQYF. The CDR3 DNA follows: TGTGCCAGCAGCTTCGGGCTAGCGGAAGAGACCCAGTACTTC.

At least ten counts were recorded for this clonotype. V and J are TRBV4-3 and TRBJ2-7; 7 bases line up with TRBD2. CDR1 LGHNA and CDR2 YSLEER come from the germline V gene. The CDR3 is made up of 15 amino acids. The V segment lost 4 bases and the J segment 2 bases; nucleotides outside the gene matches: 8. In DNA, the CDR3 is TGCGCCAGCAGCCCCGACGGACTAGGAGCCTACGAGCAGTACTTC. As protein: CASSPDGLGAYEQYF.

This chain joins TRBV5-6 and TRBJ2-3; D is unresolved. Germline values: CDR1 SGHDT, CDR2 YYEEEE. V dropped 0 bases and J dropped 4 bases, with 3 bases sitting between them. This CDR3 spans 12 amino acids. The CDR3 region is CASSLESDTQYF. The CDR3 region has the DNA TGTGCCAGCAGCTTGGAGTCAGATACGCAGTATTTT.

The J gene is TRBJ2-7, the V gene TRBV5-1; 8 positions agree with TRBD1. The germline V gene encodes CDR1 SGHRS and CDR2 YFSETQ. This CDR3 is 15 amino acids long. With V trimmed by 1 base and J by 1 base, 4 bases remained unmatched. CDR3 protein: CASSLITGGSYEQYF. The CDR3 DNA is TGCGCCAGCAGCTTGATTACAGGGGGTTCCTACGAGCAGTACTTC.

This clonotype was observed a handful of times. CDR3 in DNA: TGCAGCGTTGAAGGGGATATAGCGGGAGAAGATACGCAGTATTTT. Translated, it gives CSVEGDIAGEDTQYF. The chain couples TRBV29-1 to TRBJ2-3, with 9 bases fitting TRBD2. V lost 1 base to trimming and J lost 5 bases; unmatched junction nucleotides: 7. The CDR3 is 15 residues long. The V gene's germline CDR1 is SQVTM and CDR2 ANQGSEA.

This clonotype was recorded once. The chain combines TRBV4-1 with TRBJ2-1; D might be TRBD1 (6 bases). Looked up from germline, CDR1 is MGHRA and CDR2 is YSYEKL. V was clipped by 4 bases and J by 4 bases, with 17 bases between them. The CDR3 extends over 16 amino acids. The CDR3 loop is CASSPPDSNYYNEQFF. The CDR3 coding sequence is TGCGCCAGCAGCCCGCCGGACAGTAACTATTACAATGAGCAGTTCTTC.

This clonotype was detected many times. V and J are TRBV4-3 and TRBJ2-7, with D possibly being TRBD2 (6 bases). Germline values: CDR1 LGHNA, CDR2 YSLEER. The CDR3 loop spans 15 amino acids. Between the trimmed V and J ends, which lost 0 bases and 0 bases, there was a span of 9 bases. The CDR3 DNA sequence: TGCGCCAGCAGCCAAGATTTCGGGAGCTCCTACGAGCAGTACTTC. Protein product: CASSQDFGSSYEQYF.

This clonotype occurred many times. The rearrangement uses TRBV20-1 and TRBJ2-2; TRBD1 is a possible D gene (5 bases). V lost 6 bases and J lost 0, with 8 bases in between. Germline lookup yields CDR1 DFQATT and CDR2 SNEGSKA (reference sequence). The CDR3 loop spans 13 amino acids. In DNA form, the CDR3 reads TGCAGTGCCGAGACAGCGAACACCGGGGAGCTGTTTTTT. It translates to CSAETANTGELFF.

This clonotype was recorded a few times. V gene TRBV12-3 or TRBV12-4 combines with J gene TRBJ2-1; the match to TRBD2 covers 8 bases. The CDR3 covers 14 residues. Trimming cost V 7 bases and J 4 bases; bases outside gene matches: 6. The CDR3 sequence is CASNPGLGYNEQFF. The CDR3 nucleotides read TGTGCCAGCAATCCGGGACTAGGATACAATGAGCAGTTCTTC.

V is TRBV14 and J is TRBJ1-1; tentatively, D is TRBD1 (5 bases). The CDR3 covers 15 residues. The V gene lost 6 bases and the J gene lost 1 base, with 15 bases spanning the gap. Germline CDR1 SGHDN, CDR2 FVKESK. The CDR3 loop reads CASSRPGRANTEAFF. CDR3 coding DNA: TGTGCCAGCAGTCGCCCGGGACGGGCGAACACTGAAGCTTTCTTT.

The V gene is TRBV25-1, the J gene TRBJ2-3; TRBD1 agrees at 10 bases. In germline, CDR1 is MGHDK, CDR2 SYGVNS. The ends lost 4 bases at V and 5 bases at J; junction bases unmatched: 6. CDR3 length: 15 residues. The CDR3 here is CASSATGGFIDTQYF. CDR3 in DNA: TGTGCCAGCAGTGCGACAGGGGGCTTCATAGATACGCAGTATTTT.

There are a few counts of this clonotype. The chain links TRBV7-9 to TRBJ1-2, with D tentatively TRBD1 (6 bases). V dropped 4 bases and J dropped 3 bases, with 18 bases sitting between them. The CDR3 covers 16 residues. CDR1 and CDR2 (germline): SEHNR, FQNEAQ (reference sequence). DNA for the CDR3: TGTGCCAGCAGCTCCATCCGGCGGGGGCAGGACTATGGCTACACCTTC. Protein: CASSSIRRGQDYGYTF.

The gene calls are TRBV2 and TRBJ2-7, with TRBD1 matching 10 bases. From germline, CDR1 is SNHLY and CDR2 FYNNEI. CDR3 size: 15 residues. V lost 5 bases to trimming and J lost 2 bases; unmatched junction nucleotides: 6. CDR3 amino acids: CASSPDRGQPYEQYF. CDR3 nucleotides: TGTGCCAGCAGTCCCGACAGGGGGCAACCCTACGAGCAGTACTTC.

This clonotype was counted a single time. The chain carries TRBV3-1 and TRBJ2-1; D call uncertain. This CDR3 has 12 residues. The ends were cut back, 10 bases at V and 4 bases at J, with 11 bases in the middle. Germline CDR1 reads LGHDT; CDR2 reads YNNKEL (reference sequence). The CDR3 protein is CAIRDGYNEQFF. CDR3 coding DNA: TGTGCCATTAGAGACGGATACAATGAGCAGTTCTTC.

V usage is TRBV6-2 or TRBV6-3 and J usage is TRBJ2-1; D possibly corresponds to TRBD2 (6 bases). The V and J ends lost 8 bases and 10 bases respectively, with 15 bases between them. Germline CDR1 is MNHEY and CDR2 is SVGEGT. CDR3 length: 12 residues. The CDR3 region has the DNA TGTGCCAGCCGGGCCCGTCGGGAGGAGCAGTTCTTC. Translating it yields CASRARREEQFF.

CDR3 protein: CASSFGLASNEQFF. The CDR3 DNA sequence: TGTGCCAGCAGCTTCGGACTAGCGTCCAATGAGCAGTTCTTC. The J gene is TRBJ2-1, the V gene TRBV5-5, with 9 bases fitting TRBD2. Germline V gene data show CDR1 as SGHKS and CDR2 as YYEKEE (reference sequence). This CDR3 is 14 amino acids long. V was clipped by 2 bases and J by 6 bases; unmatched bases: 3.

This clonotype was detected a few times. The chain combines TRBV18 with TRBJ2-7; possibly TRBD1 or TRBD2 for D (5 bases each). Per germline, CDR1 KGHSH and CDR2 LQKENI. CDR3 length equals 14 residues. Trimming removed 3 bases from V and 0 bases from J, with 9 bases in between. The chain's CDR3 is CASSPGDVSYEQYF. The CDR3 region has the DNA TGTGCCAGCTCACCGGGGGACGTCTCCTACGAGCAGTACTTC.